The T cell receptor (beta chain) described here comes from a study of blood T cell repertoires in COVID-19. J was trimmed by 3 bases and V by 3 bases; bases with no gene match: 1. The CDR3 runs 13 residues. The germline gives CDR1 SNHLY, CDR2 FYNNEI. Assay used: immunoSEQ multiplex PCR; TCRdb lists only in-frame clones, some missing. Of some 240,000 clones detected, roughly 92% appear once; the ten largest clones hold about 0.8%. The specimen was peripheral blood. The sequence was collected from a man aged 55 to 70 with COVID-19, enrolled during active disease. The chain couples TRBV2 to TRBJ2-7, with TRBD1 identical over 8 bases. The chain's CDR3 is CASSDRGLYEQYF. The CDR3 DNA follows: TGTGCCAGCAGTGACAGGGGGCTCTACGAGCAGTACTTC.